This TCR beta chain comes out of a study of cytomegalovirus exposure and HLA in healthy donors. Whole-study findings and limits: Common viral pathogens (according to a later analysis) appeared linked to several of the most significant clusters.

60 Vbeta and 13 Jbeta primers were used in PCR. The protocol was immunoSEQ multiplex PCR, while the TCRdb copy is restricted to in-frame clones and leaves out a portion. The table records 130,000 to 150,000 clones, roughly 70% of them present only once. Donors likely had unrecorded immune exposures despite being nominally healthy when sampled. Details on this clone: As yet, its antigen is unknown.

The CDR3 covers 14 residues. V was pared by 3 bases and J by 15 bases, with 13 bases of the junction left unmatched. Germline V lookup: CDR1 MGHRA, CDR2 YSYEKL. This chain uses TRBV4-1 with TRBJ2-1, with 8 bases aligning to TRBD2. The clonotype originates from a man between 18 and 29 years old in good health and CMV-seropositive. The sample was PBMCs. Here the CDR3 reads CASSQASTAGVRFF. The CDR3 DNA sequence: TGCGCCAGCAGCCAGGCTTCGACAGCGGGAGTTCGGTTCTTC.